Listed below are T cell receptor beta chains from one sample, sequenced in a study of CD4+ T cells in melanoma. The data were produced by immunoSEQ multiplex PCR, yet TCRdb's version contains in-frame clones alone and is incomplete. The repertoire holds fewer than 15,000 clones, with over 70% as singletons. Sequences were obtained from cells from a culture (not recorded whether cultured in vitro). Every receptor here comes from a human donor with melanoma. Both conserved end residues are part of each CDR3. The D gene is left open where the match is weak. Expanded clones get a size class; other rows say once, few or many, or leave the size out.

CDR3nt | CDR3aa | d_gene | abundance | j_gene | v_gene | len
TGTGCCAGCAGCTTTGGACTAGCGGGGGGGCTCTCCTACAATGAGCAGTTCTTC | CASSFGLAGGLSYNEQFF | TRBD2 | . | TRBJ2-1 | TRBV7-6 | 18
TGCGCCAGCAGCTTAGGACCCAACAATGAGCAGTTCTTC | CASSLGPNNEQFF | . | . | TRBJ2-1 | TRBV5-1 | 13
TGCAGCGTCGGTTTGGCAGGGTATGGCTACACCTTC | CSVGLAGYGYTF | . | . | TRBJ1-2 | TRBV29-1 | 12
TGCGCCAGCAGCATTTACAGGTTTGATAGCAATCAGCCCCAGCATTTT | CASSIYRFDSNQPQHF | . | . | TRBJ1-5 | TRBV5-1 | 16
TGTGCCAGCAGCTTAGTTCCTCCGGGACAGGGGGGATTGGATACGCAGTATTTT | CASSLVPPGQGGLDTQYF | TRBD1 | few | TRBJ2-3 | TRBV11-3 | 18
TGTGCCAGCAGTGAAGGTGGCGGGGGGGTGCATGAGCAGTTCTTC | CASSEGGGGVHEQFF | TRBD2 | . | TRBJ2-1 | TRBV6-1 | 15
TGTGCCAGCAGCTTCGGTCTAGCGGGGGTTCCAGATACGCAGTATTTT | CASSFGLAGVPDTQYF | TRBD2 | . | TRBJ2-3 | TRBV5-6 | 16
TGTGCCAGCAGCTTGCTTGACAGGGGGCAGCGAGAGACCCAGTACTTC | CASSLLDRGQRETQYF | TRBD1 | once | TRBJ2-5 | TRBV5-8 | 16
TGTGCCAGCAGTTCAATGGCCGGGGGACTAACCTACGAGCAGTACTTC | CASSSMAGGLTYEQYF | TRBD2 | . | TRBJ2-7 | TRBV6-5 | 16
TGTGCCAGCAGCCGGGACAGCTGGTACTATGGCTACACCTTC | CASSRDSWYYGYTF | TRBD1 | . | TRBJ1-2 | TRBV7-9 | 14
TGTGCCAGCACCCTAGGGAGGACAGATACGCAGTATTTT | CASTLGRTDTQYF | . | . | TRBJ2-3 | TRBV5-4 | 13
TGTGCCAGCAGTGCATCGGGGGCAGGGAGGTACGAGCAGTACTTC | CASSASGAGRYEQYF | . | . | TRBJ2-7 | TRBV6-1 | 15
TGTGCCAGCAGCGTAGCAGGGGCGAATCAGCCCCAGCATTTT | CASSVAGANQPQHF | . | . | TRBJ1-5 | TRBV9 | 14
TGTGCCAGCAGTACCCCTGTGGGAGAGACCCAGTACTTC | CASSTPVGETQYF | . | . | TRBJ2-5 | TRBV6-5 | 13
TGCAGCGGTTGGACAGGGGCAGAGACCCAGTACTTC | CSGWTGAETQYF | TRBD1 | few | TRBJ2-5 | TRBV29-1 | 12
TGTGCCAGCGGGCGGGGGGGACGTTCACCCCTCCACTTT | CASGRGGRSPLHF | . | once | TRBJ1-6 | TRBV6-5 | 13
TGTGCCAGCTCAGAACAGGGTCCTACCTACGAGCAGTACTTC | CASSEQGPTYEQYF | . | . | TRBJ2-7 | TRBV18 | 14
TGCGCCGGGTGGGACTATAATTCACCCCTCCACTTT | CAGWDYNSPLHF | . | once | TRBJ1-6 | TRBV10-1 | 12
TGTGCCAGCCGCGGGGAGGGAATTTCACCCCTCCACTTT | CASRGEGISPLHF | . | . | TRBJ1-6 | TRBV9 | 13
TGTGCCAGCAGCCTACAGAGAAACTATGGCTACACCTTC | CASSLQRNYGYTF | . | . | TRBJ1-2 | TRBV6-5 | 13
TGTGCCAGCGGGGACAGGGATAAGCAGTTCTTC | CASGDRDKQFF | TRBD1 | . | TRBJ2-1 | TRBV2 | 11
TGCGCCAGCAGCCAGACTCCATTCCAAGTTAAGACAGATACGCAGTATTTT | CASSQTPFQVKTDTQYF | . | . | TRBJ2-3 | TRBV4-1 | 17
TGTGCCACCAGCAGAGATGCGGGGCAAGAGACCCAGTACTTC | CATSRDAGQETQYF | . | . | TRBJ2-5 | TRBV15 | 14
TGTGCCAGCACCAGGGCTGGAAACACCATATATTTT | CASTRAGNTIYF | . | . | TRBJ1-3 | TRBV7-9 | 12
TGTGCCAGCAACAGGGGTGTCGGCGAGACCCAGTACTTC | CASNRGVGETQYF | TRBD1 | . | TRBJ2-5 | TRBV18 | 13
TGTGCCATCAGTGGGACAGGGGGCACTGGTGAAGCTTTCTTT | CAISGTGGTGEAFF | TRBD1 | once | TRBJ1-1 | TRBV10-3 | 14
TGTGCCAGCAGACAACGGGGGGGAACTACAGATACGCAGTATTTT | CASRQRGGTTDTQYF | TRBD2 | . | TRBJ2-3 | TRBV6-5 | 15
TGCGCCAGCAGCCAACTGCCCGGGGCCTGGGGCACAGATACGCAGTATTTT | CASSQLPGAWGTDTQYF | . | . | TRBJ2-3 | TRBV4-1 | 17
TGTGCCTGGAACAGGGCTCTCTCTCGCGGCTACACCTTC | CAWNRALSRGYTF | . | few | TRBJ1-2 | TRBV30 | 13
TGCGCCAGCAGTGCCGGGACAGGGCTGACTGAAGCTTTCTTT | CASSAGTGLTEAFF | TRBD1 | . | TRBJ1-1 | TRBV5-1 | 14
TGTGCCAGCAGCTTGTCTGTGTATACGCAGTATTTT | CASSLSVYTQYF | . | . | TRBJ2-3 | TRBV5-6 | 12
TGTGCCAGCAGGGCAGGGGGACCGTGGGAGATGGCCAATGGGGAGCAGTACTTC | CASRAGGPWEMANGEQYF | TRBD1 | . | TRBJ2-7 | TRBV2 | 18
TGTGCCACCAGCAATCCCGGGGGGGTACGGGAGACCCAGTACTTC | CATSNPGGVRETQYF | TRBD2 | . | TRBJ2-5 | TRBV15 | 15
TGTGCCAGCAGTGAAGAAGGAAATTCACCCCTCCACTTT | CASSEEGNSPLHF | . | few | TRBJ1-6 | TRBV6-1 | 13
TGTGCCAGCAGGGGAGGGGGGGGCCGGACAGATACGCAGTATTTT | CASRGGGGRTDTQYF | . | few | TRBJ2-3 | TRBV2 | 15
TGTGCCAGCAGTCCGGGACAGTGGAATCTGTTTTTT | CASSPGQWNLFF | TRBD1 | . | TRBJ1-4 | TRBV6-6 | 12
TGCAGCGTTGTTAAGCGGGGGGGCTGGTTTGGGGGGAATGAGCAGTTCTTC | CSVVKRGGWFGGNEQFF | TRBD2 | . | TRBJ2-1 | TRBV29-1 | 17
TGTGCCAGCAGCTTCATTGGACAGTCCTTACCCCTCCACTTT | CASSFIGQSLPLHF | . | . | TRBJ1-6 | TRBV5-4 | 14
TGTGCCACCAGCCTATCGTGGGACAGGGCTAATCAGCCCCAGCATTTT | CATSLSWDRANQPQHF | TRBD1 | few | TRBJ1-5 | TRBV15 | 16
TGTGCCAGCAGTTTAACTGGGGTGGCTTCACCCCTCCACTTT | CASSLTGVASPLHF | . | once | TRBJ1-6 | TRBV27 | 14
TGTGCCAGCAGCTTAGGACTAGCGGGGGGCCGAAGCTCCTACAATGAGCAGTTCTTC | CASSLGLAGGRSSYNEQFF | TRBD2 | . | TRBJ2-1 | TRBV7-2 | 19
TGTGCCAGTAGTAGGACTCTATATGGCTACACCTTC | CASSRTLYGYTF | . | . | TRBJ1-2 | TRBV19 | 12
TGTGCCAGCAGTCCATGGGAGCTTAACAATCAGCCCCAGCATTTT | CASSPWELNNQPQHF | . | . | TRBJ1-5 | TRBV6-6 | 15
TGTGCCAGCAGTGTGAACTGGGGCGGTGGCAATCAGCCCCAGCATTTT | CASSVNWGGGNQPQHF | . | . | TRBJ1-5 | TRBV6-1 | 16
TGTGCCAGCCTGGGGGGAATGGGCAGGGGGCGCCCTGAAGCTTTCTTT | CASLGGMGRGRPEAFF | TRBD1 | . | TRBJ1-1 | TRBV9 | 16
TGTGCCAGCAGTGCCTCAGTGAGCACAGATACGCAGTATTTT | CASSASVSTDTQYF | . | . | TRBJ2-3 | TRBV6-6 | 14
TGTGCCAGCAGCCCACGCCTCCGGGACAGGGCAAATGAGCAGTTCTTC | CASSPRLRDRANEQFF | TRBD1 | few | TRBJ2-1 | TRBV9 | 16
TGTGCCAGTAGTATCTTAGGGTCTATCCCTGAAGCTTTCTTT | CASSILGSIPEAFF | . | . | TRBJ1-1 | TRBV19 | 14
TGCGCCAGCAGCTTGGGGCCGGGGGGCTCCACCGGGGAGCTGTTTTTT | CASSLGPGGSTGELFF | . | . | TRBJ2-2 | TRBV5-1 | 16
TGCGCCAGCAGTCACCCCCGGGGCTCTACGAACACCGGGGAGCTGTTTTTT | CASSHPRGSTNTGELFF | . | . | TRBJ2-2 | TRBV23-1 | 17
TGTGCCAGCAGTTTGTCGGGTTTTGGGCCCCAGCATTTT | CASSLSGFGPQHF | . | few | TRBJ1-5 | TRBV27 | 13
TGTGCCAGCACTGAGGGACTAGCGGCACGGGAGACCCAGTACTTC | CASTEGLAARETQYF | TRBD2 | . | TRBJ2-5 | TRBV6-1 | 15
TGTGCCTGGAGTGATTCAGGAAACACCATATATTTT | CAWSDSGNTIYF | . | . | TRBJ1-3 | TRBV30 | 12
TGTGCCAGCTCACCCACCCCGCCGGGCTCTGGAAACACCATATATTTT | CASSPTPPGSGNTIYF | . | once | TRBJ1-3 | TRBV18 | 16
TGTGCCAGCAGTGATGCGGCAGCCTATGGCTACACCTTC | CASSDAAAYGYTF | . | . | TRBJ1-2 | TRBV2 | 13